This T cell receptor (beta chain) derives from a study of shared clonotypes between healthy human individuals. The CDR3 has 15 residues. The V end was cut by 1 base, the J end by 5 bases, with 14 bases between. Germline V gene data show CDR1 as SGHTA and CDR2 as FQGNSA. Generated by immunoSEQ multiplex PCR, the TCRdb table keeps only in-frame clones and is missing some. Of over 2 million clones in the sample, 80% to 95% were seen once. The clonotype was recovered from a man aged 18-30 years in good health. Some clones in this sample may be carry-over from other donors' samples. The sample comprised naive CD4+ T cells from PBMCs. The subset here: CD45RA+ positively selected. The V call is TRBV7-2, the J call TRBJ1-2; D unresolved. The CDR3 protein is CASSLVTPAEYGYTF. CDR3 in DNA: TGTGCCAGCAGCTTAGTTACGCCAGCAGAATATGGCTACACCTTC.